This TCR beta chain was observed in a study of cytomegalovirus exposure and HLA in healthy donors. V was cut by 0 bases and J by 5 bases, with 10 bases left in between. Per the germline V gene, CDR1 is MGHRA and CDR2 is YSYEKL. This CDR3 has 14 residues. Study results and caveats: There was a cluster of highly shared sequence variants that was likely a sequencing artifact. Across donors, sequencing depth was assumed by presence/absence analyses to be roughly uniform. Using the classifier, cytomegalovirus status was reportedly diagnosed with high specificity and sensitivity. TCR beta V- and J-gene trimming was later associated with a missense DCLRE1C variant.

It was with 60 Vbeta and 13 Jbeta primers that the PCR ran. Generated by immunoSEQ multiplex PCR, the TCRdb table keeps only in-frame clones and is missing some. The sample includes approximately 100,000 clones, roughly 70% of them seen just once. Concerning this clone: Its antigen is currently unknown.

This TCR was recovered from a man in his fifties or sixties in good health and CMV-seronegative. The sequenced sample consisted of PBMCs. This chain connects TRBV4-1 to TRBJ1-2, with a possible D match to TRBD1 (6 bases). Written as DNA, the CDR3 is TGCGCCAGCAGCCAAGAACAGGGAGAGTATGGCTACACCTTC. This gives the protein CASSQEQGEYGYTF.